The rows below give T cell receptor beta chains drawn from one sample of a study of T-cell reconstitution after alpha-beta-depleted transplantation in children. TCRdb re-derived calls from the PCR reads in MiXCR, one entry per CDR3 protein. Of 450,000 to 600,000 distinct CDR3 sequences listed, about 31% were seen once; the top ten hold under 3%. The sequences come from PBMCs from the stem cell graft donor, collected from the stem cell graft. These receptors were collected from a human donor who donated a stem cell graft to a child with aplastic anemia. CDR3s include the opening cysteine and the closing phenylalanine or tryptophan. The D gene is left open where the match is weak. The listing skips clone size in some rows; elsewhere it reads once, few, many or a size class.

clone size: .; D gene: TRBD2; V gene: TRBV6-5; J gene: TRBJ2-3; CDR3 DNA: TGTGCCAGCAGTTACTCGATGAACGGGAGGACAGATACGCAGTATTTT; CDR3 protein: CASSYSMNGRTDTQYF
clone size: .; D gene: .; V gene: TRBV12-3/TRBV12-4; J gene: TRBJ1-2; CDR3 DNA: TGTGCCAGCAGTATGACAGGAGGCTACACCTTC; CDR3 protein: CASSMTGGYTF
clone size: .; D gene: TRBD2; V gene: TRBV20-1; J gene: TRBJ2-3; CDR3 DNA: TGCAGTGGACTAGCGGCAAGCACAGATACGCAGTATTTT; CDR3 protein: CSGLAASTDTQYF
clone size: .; D gene: .; V gene: TRBV5-1; J gene: TRBJ1-4; CDR3 DNA: TGCGCCAGCAGCCGCGCCCTTCGGGGAGGTACTAATGAAAAACTGTTTTTT; CDR3 protein: CASSRALRGGTNEKLFF
clone size: .; D gene: .; V gene: TRBV11-1; J gene: TRBJ2-1; CDR3 DNA: TGTGCCACGAGGGGGGCCTTCAAGGGAACGTACAATGAGCAGTTCTTC; CDR3 protein: CATRGAFKGTYNEQFF
clone size: few; D gene: .; V gene: TRBV7-2; J gene: TRBJ2-7; CDR3 DNA: TGTGCCAGCAGCTCCCGGGACGCCTCCTACGAGCAGTACTTC; CDR3 protein: CASSSRDASYEQYF
clone size: many; D gene: TRBD2; V gene: TRBV5-1; J gene: TRBJ2-3; CDR3 DNA: TGCGCCAGCAGCTTGACTAGCGGGAGCGGAGATACGCAGTATTTT; CDR3 protein: CASSLTSGSGDTQYF
clone size: .; D gene: .; V gene: TRBV6-1; J gene: TRBJ1-3; CDR3 DNA: TGTGCCAGCAGTGAAACAGGGTCGGCTGGAAACACCATATATTTT; CDR3 protein: CASSETGSAGNTIYF
clone size: .; D gene: .; V gene: TRBV18; J gene: TRBJ1-6; CDR3 DNA: TGTGCCAGCTCACCACTACCCCCGGATTCACCCCTCCACTTT; CDR3 protein: CASSPLPPDSPLHF
clone size: once; D gene: .; V gene: TRBV20-1; J gene: TRBJ2-1; CDR3 DNA: TGCAGTGCTAGAGAGAGGGGGGGTTACAATGAGCAGTTCTTC; CDR3 protein: CSARERGGYNEQFF
clone size: .; D gene: TRBD1; V gene: TRBV20-1; J gene: TRBJ1-2; CDR3 DNA: TGCAGTGCTCCGACAGGGTTAGGCTACACCTTC; CDR3 protein: CSAPTGLGYTF
clone size: .; D gene: .; V gene: TRBV20-1; J gene: TRBJ2-4; CDR3 DNA: TGCAGTGCTAGCCTACAGAAAAACATTCAGTACTTC; CDR3 protein: CSASLQKNIQYF
clone size: .; D gene: .; V gene: TRBV19; J gene: TRBJ1-2; CDR3 DNA: TGTGCCAGTAGTATAGATCGAGGTGGGCACCGGGGTGAGGCTAACTATGGCTACACCTTC; CDR3 protein: CASSIDRGGHRGEANYGYTF
clone size: .; D gene: TRBD2; V gene: TRBV29-1; J gene: TRBJ2-5; CDR3 DNA: TGCAGCGTTGACGTAAAACGCGGGAGAGAGACCCAGTACTTC; CDR3 protein: CSVDVKRGRETQYF
clone size: .; D gene: TRBD1; V gene: TRBV5-6; J gene: TRBJ1-2; CDR3 DNA: TGTGCCAGCAGCTTCGCGTCGGGACAGTCATTGTGCACCTTC; CDR3 protein: CASSFASGQSLCTF
clone size: .; D gene: TRBD1; V gene: TRBV29-1; J gene: TRBJ1-2; CDR3 DNA: TGCAGCGTTGCTCCGGGACAGGGGGCAGGTGGCTACACCTTC; CDR3 protein: CSVAPGQGAGGYTF